This T cell receptor beta chain was recovered during a study of blood T cell repertoires in COVID-19. Turning to the study itself: Whether acute or convalescent, the COVID-19 samples came from the United States, Italy and Spain. T cells, B-cell-depleted T cells, or PBMCs provided the cDNA or gDNA that served as material.

Authors' processing steps: Reference gene primers were amplified, and this amplification served to estimate nucleated cell counts. Only in-frame clones appear in the TCRdb table, and some are missing; sequencing was by immunoSEQ multiplex PCR. V and J calls and clone size are given by that table; D and trimming were obtained from the DNA. The table lists 20,000 to 25,000 clones, approximately 80% of them singletons. Germline V CDR1 and CDR2: MNHEY, SMNVEV (reference sequence). Trimming removed 5 bases at V and 2 bases at J, with 15 bases between. This CDR3 region has 15 residues. The J gene is TRBJ1-2, the V gene TRBV27; unclear D gene. The clonotype originates from a man older than 75 with active or convalescent COVID-19. The sequencing input was peripheral blood. CDR3 residues: CASSLLHGPNYGYTF. The DNA for the CDR3 is TGTGCCAGCAGTCTACTACATGGCCCGAACTATGGCTACACCTTC.